This T cell receptor beta chain emerged from a study of shared clonotypes between healthy human individuals. The CDR3 is 17 amino acids. Germline V CDR1 and CDR2: SGHRS, YFSETQ. The germline V and J ends were trimmed by 2 bases and 2 bases, with 16 bases remaining between them. Recent acute infections and vaccinations were absent in the healthy HIV-negative adult donors. Adult Caucasians living in Nashville, Tennessee made up all of the donors. For each subset, genomic DNA was distributed in equal portions over several immunoSEQ plates. Study processing details: ImmunoSEQ junction-only sequences lacked quality scores, so their filtering differed. The method was immunoSEQ multiplex PCR; TCRdb's version includes in-frame clones alone and lacks a portion of them. D and trimming come from the DNA, and the V and J calls and clone size come from that table. The sample consists of some 650,000 clones, roughly 97% of them appearing once.

This receptor was taken from a young woman in good health. The rearrangement uses TRBV5-1 and TRBJ2-2; D unresolved. The sample taken for sequencing was naive CD4+ T cells sorted from blood. The subset is: CD45RA+ positively selected. The CDR3 sequence: CASSFDPAQRNTGELFF. CDR3 bases: TGCGCCAGCAGCTTTGACCCTGCCCAGCGCAACACCGGGGAGCTGTTTTTT.